This paragraph reports one T cell receptor (beta chain). The protocol was immunoSEQ multiplex PCR, while the TCRdb copy is restricted to in-frame clones and leaves out a portion. In the table there are approximately 76,000 clones, 90% to 95% of which are singletons. The germline CDR1 and CDR2 sequences are SGHRS and YFSETQ. This CDR3 is 14 amino acids long. The germline V and J ends were trimmed by 4 bases and 2 bases, with 12 bases remaining between them. The data stem from a study of technical replicates of blood from several donors. Sequencing was performed on T cells isolated from PBMCs. The chain carries TRBV5-1 and TRBJ1-1; D might be TRBD1 (5 bases). The TCR sequence derives from a human donor in good health. The CDR3 sequence is CASSPEGLNTEAFF. CDR3 DNA sequence: TGCGCCAGCAGCCCCGAGGGACTCAACACTGAAGCTTTCTTT.